This T cell receptor beta chain was sequenced for a study of blood T cell repertoires in COVID-19. Across the study: The study drew acute and convalescent COVID-19 samples from the United States, Italy and Spain. The analysed material was cDNA or gDNA that came from T cells, B-cell-depleted T cells, or PBMCs.

The CDR3 length is 12 residues. Trimming left V 1 base short and J 9 bases short, with 10 bases between. CDR1 and CDR2 from the germline V gene are GTSNPN and SVGIG (reference sequence). The authors' processing: Amplification of reference gene primers provided the estimated nucleated cell counts. Sequencing was performed with immunoSEQ multiplex PCR; in TCRdb, only in-frame clones are kept and a portion is missing. V, J and clone size derive from that table, while D and trimming were established from the DNA sequence. In the table there are about 330,000 clones, roughly 90% of which are singletons. This clonotype was obtained from a man between 18 and 35 years old who had recovered from COVID-19. The chain is built from TRBV30 and TRBJ1-5; D uncertain. The specimen was peripheral blood. The CDR3 protein is CAWSGAGVPQHF. In DNA, the CDR3 is TGTGCCTGGAGTGGGGCCGGGGTGCCCCAGCATTTT.